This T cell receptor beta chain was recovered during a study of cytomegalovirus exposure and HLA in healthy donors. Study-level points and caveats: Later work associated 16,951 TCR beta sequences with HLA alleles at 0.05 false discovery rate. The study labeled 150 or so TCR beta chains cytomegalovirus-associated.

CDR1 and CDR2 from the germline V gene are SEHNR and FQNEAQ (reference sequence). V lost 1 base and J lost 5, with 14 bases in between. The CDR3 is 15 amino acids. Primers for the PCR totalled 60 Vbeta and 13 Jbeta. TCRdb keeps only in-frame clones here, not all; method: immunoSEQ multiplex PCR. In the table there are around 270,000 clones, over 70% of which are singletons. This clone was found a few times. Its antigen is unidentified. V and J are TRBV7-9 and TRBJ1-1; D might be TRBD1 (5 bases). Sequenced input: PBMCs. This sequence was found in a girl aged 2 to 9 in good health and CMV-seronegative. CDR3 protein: CASSLGMVGGTEAFF. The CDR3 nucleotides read TGTGCCAGCAGCTTAGGAATGGTTGGGGGGACTGAAGCTTTCTTT.